What follows are 24 T cell receptor beta chains derived from one specimen sequenced in a study of T cell responses to AZD1222 COVID-19 vaccine. The method was immunoSEQ multiplex PCR; TCRdb's version includes in-frame clones alone and lacks a portion of them. This sample has about 81,000 clones, with about 91% found just once. This specimen was peripheral blood, taken 28 days after the second AZD1222 dose. The receptors come from an adult who received the AZD1222 COVID-19 vaccine.

The chain links TRBV7-8 to TRBJ2-5, with 12 bases lining up with TRBD2. The germline CDR1 and CDR2 sequences are SGHVS and FQNEAQ. The CDR3 contains 17 residues. V was pared by 0 bases and J by 5 bases, with 7 bases of the junction left unmatched. CDR3 sequence: CASSLAPSGRAGETQYF. CDR3 DNA sequence: TGTGCCAGCAGCTTAGCGCCTAGCGGGAGGGCCGGGGAGACCCAGTACTTC.

The genes are TRBV30 and TRBJ2-1; 7 nucleotides match TRBD2. This CDR3 spans 12 amino acids. V was pared by 3 bases and J by 5 bases, with 1 base of the junction left unmatched. The germline V gene encodes CDR1 GTSNPN and CDR2 SVGIG (reference sequence). This CDR3 is CAWRRGNNEQFF. The CDR3 bases are TGTGCCTGGAGGCGGGGGAACAATGAGCAGTTCTTC.

The chain is built from TRBV4-3 and TRBJ2-7, with D perhaps TRBD1 (5 bases). Germline lookup yields CDR1 LGHNA and CDR2 YSLEER. This CDR3 contains 15 residues. V was clipped by 1 base and J by 6 bases, with 16 bases between them. CDR3 residues: CASSQGSRAVGEQYF. The CDR3 DNA follows: TGCGCCAGCAGCCAAGGGTCCAGGGCCGTGGGCGAGCAGTACTTC.

The chain couples TRBV3-1 (or the pseudogene TRBV3-2) to TRBJ2-5, with TRBD1 as a possible D gene (6 bases). The CDR3 runs to 14 residues. Trimming took off 4 bases at V and 1 base at J, with 10 bases between the two ends. Germline values: CDR1 LGHDT, CDR2 YNNKEL (reference sequence). CDR3 loop: CASSPWTAQETQYF. Written as DNA, the CDR3 is TGTGCCAGCAGCCCATGGACAGCCCAAGAGACCCAGTACTTC.

This chain connects TRBV24-1 to TRBJ2-1, with 7 positions matching TRBD2. This CDR3 is built from 15 residues. The J segment lost 2 bases and the V segment lost 3 bases, leaving 3 bases of the junction unmatched. CDR1 KGHDR and CDR2 SFDVKD come from the germline V gene. The chain's CDR3 is CATSDPLAAYNEQFF. CDR3 DNA sequence: TGTGCCACCAGTGATCCGCTAGCGGCCTACAATGAGCAGTTCTTC.

V gene TRBV9 combines with J gene TRBJ2-1; D is unresolved. The CDR3 runs to 13 residues. Germline V gives CDR1 SGDLS, CDR2 YYNGEE. V lost 1 base, J lost 6 bases, and 8 bases lay in between. The CDR3 loop reads CASSVPGSNEQFF. The CDR3 coding sequence is TGTGCCAGCAGCGTACCCGGCAGCAATGAGCAGTTCTTC.

The chain is built from TRBV5-1 and TRBJ2-7; 14 bases map to TRBD2. Germline lookup yields CDR1 SGHRS and CDR2 YFSETQ. The CDR3 has 17 residues. J was trimmed by 2 bases and V by 3 bases; bases with no gene match: 7. This CDR3 reads CASSSGTSGRAAYEQYF. DNA of the CDR3: TGCGCCAGCAGCTCCGGGACTAGCGGGAGAGCCGCCTACGAGCAGTACTTC.

The rearrangement links TRBV19 to TRBJ1-1, with 7 bases matching TRBD1. Germline trimming cut 5 bases from V and 6 bases from J; bases unmatched to any gene: 12. This CDR3 comprises 15 residues. Germline V gene lookup returns CDR1 LNHDA and CDR2 SQIVND (reference sequence). The CDR3 protein is CASSSTGDRRAEAFF. In DNA form, the CDR3 reads TGTGCCAGTAGTTCAACAGGGGACCGGAGGGCTGAAGCTTTCTTT.

The sample holds one count of this clone. This sequence joins TRBV7-9 and TRBJ2-1; TRBD2 aligns across 7 bases. This CDR3 region has 12 residues. Germline CDR1 SEHNR, CDR2 FQNEAQ (reference sequence). V lost 7 bases and J lost 7; bases outside the gene matches: 4. This CDR3 reads CASTPGGNEQFF. The CDR3 DNA sequence: TGTGCCAGCACCCCCGGGGGGAATGAGCAGTTCTTC.

This clone was found once. The chain combines TRBV3-1 (or the pseudogene TRBV3-2) with TRBJ1-5, with 9 bases identical to TRBD1. Looked up from germline, CDR1 is LGHDT and CDR2 is YNNKEL (reference sequence). The CDR3 totals 17 residues. The J segment lost 3 bases and the V segment lost 1 base, leaving 7 bases of the junction unmatched. CDR3 sequence (DNA): TGTGCCAGCAGCCAAGGCCTGGGACAGGGAGTCAATCAGCCCCAGCATTTT. Protein sequence: CASSQGLGQGVNQPQHF.

The J gene is TRBJ1-5, the V gene TRBV2; 10 positions match TRBD1. The germline V gene has CDR1 SNHLY and CDR2 FYNNEI. Trimming cost V 4 bases and J 4 bases; bases outside gene matches: 1. CDR3 length: 14 residues. For the CDR3, the DNA is TGTGCCAGCAGTGGGACAGGGGGTAATCAGCCCCAGCATTTT. It codes for CASSGTGGNQPQHF.

This clone was detected once. V gene TRBV2 combines with J gene TRBJ1-2; possibly TRBD1 for D (6 bases). The V end lost 9 bases, the J end lost 3 bases, and 14 bases lay between the germline ends. Germline values: CDR1 SNHLY, CDR2 FYNNEI. The CDR3 covers 13 residues. CDR3 DNA sequence: TGTGCCAGTGACCGGGACATTGACTATGGCTACACCTTC. It translates to CASDRDIDYGYTF. The entire variable domain, with the rest obtained from reference TRBV2 and TRBJ1-2, is as follows: EPEVTQTPSHQVTQMGQEVILRCVPISNHLYFYWYRQILGQKVEFLVSFYNNEISEKSEIFDDQFSVERPDGSNFTLKIRSTKLEDSAMYFCASDRDIDYGYTFGSGTRLTVV.

The chain couples TRBV19 to TRBJ2-7; 7 nucleotides align to TRBD1. The germline V gene has CDR1 LNHDA and CDR2 SQIVND (reference sequence). V dropped 5 bases and J dropped 7; count of bases not matched to a gene: 8. The CDR3 runs to 13 residues. This chain's CDR3 is CASSLGQVNEQYF. The CDR3 coding sequence is TGTGCCAGTAGTCTAGGACAGGTTAATGAGCAGTACTTC. Filled out from reference TRBV19 and TRBJ2-7, the complete variable domain reads DGGITQSPKYLFRKEGQNVTLSCEQNLNHDAMYWYRQDPGQGLRLIYYSQIVNDFQKGDIAEGYSVSREKKESFPLTVTSAQKNPTAFYLCASSLGQVNEQYFGPGTRLTVT.

The CDR3 nucleotides read TGTGCCAGCAGCTACGGGTCGGGGTCCTACGAGCAGTACTTC. Protein sequence: CASSYGSGSYEQYF. The chain is built from TRBV7-2 and TRBJ2-7; D is perhaps TRBD2 (5 bases). CDR3 length: 14 residues. Germline-derived CDR1 and CDR2 are SGHTA and FQGNSA. V was shortened by 4 bases and J by 1 base, with 11 bases between the two germline ends.

The rearrangement links TRBV9 to TRBJ2-5, with 7 positions matching TRBD1. Germline CDR1 SGDLS, CDR2 YYNGEE. Trimming at V came to 7 bases and at J to 5 bases, leaving 14 bases not matched to a gene. This CDR3 contains 15 residues. The CDR3 protein is CASARDSAGGETQYF. The DNA for the CDR3 is TGTGCCAGCGCTCGTGACTCAGCAGGGGGTGAGACCCAGTACTTC.

This chain links TRBV4-2 with TRBJ1-1; possibly TRBD1 for D (6 bases). CDR1 is LGHNA, CDR2 YNFKEQ, per germline. V gave up 4 bases and J gave up 0 bases, with 12 bases separating them. The CDR3 consists of 15 residues. This CDR3 is CASSREQGLNTEAFF. The CDR3 DNA sequence: TGTGCCAGCAGCCGAGAACAGGGTCTGAACACTGAAGCTTTCTTT.

The chain is built from TRBV28 and TRBJ1-1; D not resolved. CDR1 and CDR2 from the germline V gene are MDHEN and SYDVKM. Trimming removed 2 bases from V and 4 bases from J, with 8 bases in between. The CDR3 totals 13 residues. CDR3 sequence: CASSLEAGTEAFF. The CDR3 DNA is TGTGCCAGCAGTTTAGAGGCGGGCACTGAAGCTTTCTTT.

The genes are TRBV7-2 and TRBJ2-1; 9 bases map to TRBD2. Germline assignment: CDR1 SGHTA and CDR2 FQGNSA. The V and J ends lost 5 bases and 5 bases, in that order; junction bases with no gene match: 4. The CDR3 totals 14 residues. The CDR3 DNA reads TGTGCCAGCAGCCTTGGACTAGCGAACAATGAGCAGTTCTTC. It encodes CASSLGLANNEQFF.

The chain is built from TRBV19 and TRBJ2-7, with a possible D match to TRBD2 (6 bases). V was cut by 3 bases and J by 2 bases, with 14 bases left in between. The CDR3 spans 15 residues. CDR1 LNHDA and CDR2 SQIVND come from the germline V gene (reference sequence). Here the CDR3 reads CASSIEGGITYEQYF. The CDR3 region has the DNA TGTGCCAGTAGTATCGAGGGAGGAATCACCTACGAGCAGTACTTC. The full variable domain, in which reference TRBV19 and TRBJ2-7 provide the parts outside the CDR3, is DGGITQSPKYLFRKEGQNVTLSCEQNLNHDAMYWYRQDPGQGLRLIYYSQIVNDFQKGDIAEGYSVSREKKESFPLTVTSAQKNPTAFYLCASSIEGGITYEQYFGPGTRLTVT.

This clone appeared a single time. This chain links TRBV6-1 with TRBJ1-1; D is undetermined. Germline assignment: CDR1 MNHNS and CDR2 SASEGT. V lost 2 bases to trimming and J lost 3 bases, with 13 bases between them. The CDR3 consists of 15 residues. CDR3 loop: CASSELGMGYTEAFF. In nucleotides, the CDR3 is TGTGCCAGCAGTGAACTGGGTATGGGGTACACTGAAGCTTTCTTT.

The chain recombines TRBV5-1 with TRBJ2-5, with D perhaps given as TRBD1 or TRBD2 (5 bases each). The CDR3 is 15 amino acids. V gave up 0 bases and J gave up 1 base, with 10 bases separating them. Looked up from germline, CDR1 is SGHRS and CDR2 is YFSETQ. The CDR3 region is CASSLDGTAQETQYF. Written as DNA, the CDR3 is TGCGCCAGCAGCTTGGACGGGACGGCCCAAGAGACCCAGTACTTC. Full variable domain (missing parts from reference TRBV5-1 and TRBJ2-5): KAGVTQTPRYLIKTRGQQVTLSCSPISGHRSVSWYQQTPGQGLQFLFEYFSETQRNKGNFPGRFSGRQFSNSRSEMNVSTLELGDSALYLCASSLDGTAQETQYFGPGTRLLVL.

CDR3 DNA: TGTGCCAGCAGATCTTTGGGGGAGGGCCGGGACACCGGGGAGCTGTTTTTT. Its protein product is CASRSLGEGRDTGELFF. The rearrangement links TRBV27 to TRBJ2-2, with 7 bases fitting TRBD2. Losses at the gene ends were 6 bases for V and 3 bases for J; bases not matched to a gene: 13. The germline gives CDR1 MNHEY, CDR2 SMNVEV (reference sequence). The CDR3 extends over 17 amino acids.

The chain couples TRBV21-1 to TRBJ2-3; TRBD2, the table's D call, was not compared with the DNA. TRBV21-1 is a listed pseudogene. The CDR3 has 16 residues. CDR3 sequence: CASIPSGSRGTDTQYF. CDR3 coding DNA: TGTGCCAGCATACCTAGCGGGAGTCGGGGCACAGATACGCAGTATTTT.

The rearrangement joins TRBV6-5 to TRBJ1-1; 9 bases align to TRBD1. The CDR3 totals 14 residues. CDR1 and CDR2 (germline): MNHEY, SVGAGI. With 8 bases clipped from V and 0 bases from J, the junction kept 4 bases outside the gene matches. The CDR3 DNA reads as TGTGCCAGCGGGGGACAGGGCATGAACACTGAAGCTTTCTTT. It specifies CASGGQGMNTEAFF.